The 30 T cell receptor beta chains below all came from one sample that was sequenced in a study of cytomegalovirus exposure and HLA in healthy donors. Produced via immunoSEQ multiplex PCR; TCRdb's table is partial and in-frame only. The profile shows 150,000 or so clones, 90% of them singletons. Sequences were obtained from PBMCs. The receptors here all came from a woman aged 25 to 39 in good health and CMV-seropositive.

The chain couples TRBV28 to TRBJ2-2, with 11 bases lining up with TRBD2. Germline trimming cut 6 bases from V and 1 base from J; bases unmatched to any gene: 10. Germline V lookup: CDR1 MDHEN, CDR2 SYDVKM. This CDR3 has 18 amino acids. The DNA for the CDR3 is TGTGCCAGCAGCTCTGGTTTTACTAGCGGGAGGAACACCGGGGAGCTGTTTTTT. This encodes CASSSGFTSGRNTGELFF.

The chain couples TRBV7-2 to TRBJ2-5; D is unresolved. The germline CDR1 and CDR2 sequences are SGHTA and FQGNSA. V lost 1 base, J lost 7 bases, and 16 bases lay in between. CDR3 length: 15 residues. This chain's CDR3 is CASSLGVPPGGTQYF. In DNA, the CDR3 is TGTGCCAGCAGCTTAGGTGTTCCGCCGGGTGGGACCCAGTACTTC. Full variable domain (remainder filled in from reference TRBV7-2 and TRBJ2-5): GAGVSQSPSNKVTEKGKDVELRCDPISGHTALYWYRQSLGQGLEFLIYFQGNSAPDKSGLPSDRFSAERTGGSVSTLTIQRTQQEDSAVYLCASSLGVPPGGTQYFGPGTRLLVL.

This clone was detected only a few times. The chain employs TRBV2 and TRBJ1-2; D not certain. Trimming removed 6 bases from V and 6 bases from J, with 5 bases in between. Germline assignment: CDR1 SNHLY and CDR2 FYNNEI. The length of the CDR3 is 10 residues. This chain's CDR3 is CASRRDGYTF. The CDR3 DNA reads TGTGCCAGCAGGAGGGATGGCTACACCTTC.

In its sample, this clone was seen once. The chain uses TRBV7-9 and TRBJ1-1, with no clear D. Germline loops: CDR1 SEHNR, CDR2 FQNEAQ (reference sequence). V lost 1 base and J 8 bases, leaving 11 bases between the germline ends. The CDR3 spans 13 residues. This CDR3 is CASSLVPRSEAFF. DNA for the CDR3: TGTGCCAGCAGCTTAGTTCCCCGGTCGGAAGCTTTCTTT. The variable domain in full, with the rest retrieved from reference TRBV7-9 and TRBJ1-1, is DTGVSQNPRHKITKRGQNVTFRCDPISEHNRLYWYRQTLGQGPEFLTYFQNEAQLEKSRLLSDRFSAERPKGSFSTLEIQRTEQGDSAMYLCASSLVPRSEAFFGQGTRLTVV.

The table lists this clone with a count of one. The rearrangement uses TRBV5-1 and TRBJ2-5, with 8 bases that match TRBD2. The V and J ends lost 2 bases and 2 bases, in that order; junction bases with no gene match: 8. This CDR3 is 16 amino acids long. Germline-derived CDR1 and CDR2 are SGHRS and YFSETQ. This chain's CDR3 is CASSFGGVTAQETQYF. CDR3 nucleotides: TGCGCCAGCAGCTTCGGGGGGGTGACGGCTCAAGAGACCCAGTACTTC.

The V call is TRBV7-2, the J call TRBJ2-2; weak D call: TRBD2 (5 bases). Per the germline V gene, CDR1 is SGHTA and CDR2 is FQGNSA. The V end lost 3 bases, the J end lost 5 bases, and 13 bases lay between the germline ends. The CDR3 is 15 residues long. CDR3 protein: CASSLSGLATGELFF. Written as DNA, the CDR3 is TGTGCCAGCAGCTTGTCAGGACTCGCGACCGGGGAGCTGTTTTTT.

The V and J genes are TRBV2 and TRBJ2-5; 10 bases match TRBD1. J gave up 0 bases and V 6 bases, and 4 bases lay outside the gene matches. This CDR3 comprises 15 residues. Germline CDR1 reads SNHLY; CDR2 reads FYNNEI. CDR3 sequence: CASSRDRGDQETQYF. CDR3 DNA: TGTGCCAGCAGCCGGGACAGGGGCGACCAAGAGACCCAGTACTTC.

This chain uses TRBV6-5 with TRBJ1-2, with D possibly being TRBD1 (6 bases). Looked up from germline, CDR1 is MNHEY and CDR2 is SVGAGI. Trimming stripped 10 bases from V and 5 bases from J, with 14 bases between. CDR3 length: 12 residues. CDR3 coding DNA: TGTGCCATCGGGGGGGCGGAGTATGGCTACACCTTC. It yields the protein CAIGGAEYGYTF.

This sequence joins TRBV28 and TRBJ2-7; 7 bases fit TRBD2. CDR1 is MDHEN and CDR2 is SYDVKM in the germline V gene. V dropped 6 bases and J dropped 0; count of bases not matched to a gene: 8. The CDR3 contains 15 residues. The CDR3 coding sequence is TGTGCCAGCAGAGCTAGCGGAAGCAGCTCCTACGAGCAGTACTTC. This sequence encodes CASRASGSSSYEQYF.

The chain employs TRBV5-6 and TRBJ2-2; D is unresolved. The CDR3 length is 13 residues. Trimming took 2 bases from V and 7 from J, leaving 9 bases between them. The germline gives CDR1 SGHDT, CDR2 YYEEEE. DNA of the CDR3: TGTGCCAGCAGCTTTCTAGTCGTCGGGGAGCTGTTTTTT. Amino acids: CASSFLVVGELFF.

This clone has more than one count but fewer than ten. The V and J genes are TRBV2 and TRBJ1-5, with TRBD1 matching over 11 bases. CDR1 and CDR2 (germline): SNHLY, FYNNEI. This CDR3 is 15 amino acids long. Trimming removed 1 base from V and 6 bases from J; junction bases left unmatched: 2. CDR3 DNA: TGTGCCAGCAGTGAAGAGGGGACAGGGGGTCAGCCCCAGCATTTT. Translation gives CASSEEGTGGQPQHF.

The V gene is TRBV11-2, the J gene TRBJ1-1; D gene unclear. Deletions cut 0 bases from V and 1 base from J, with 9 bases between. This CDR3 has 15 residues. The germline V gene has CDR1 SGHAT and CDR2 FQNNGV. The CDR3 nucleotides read TGTGCCAGCAGCTTAGATTTGTACAGGAACACTGAAGCTTTCTTT. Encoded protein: CASSLDLYRNTEAFF.

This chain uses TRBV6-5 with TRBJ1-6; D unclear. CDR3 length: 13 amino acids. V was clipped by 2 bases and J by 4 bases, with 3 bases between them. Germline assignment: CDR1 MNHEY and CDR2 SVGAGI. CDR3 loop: CASSYQYNSPLHF. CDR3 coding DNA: TGTGCCAGCAGTTACCAGTATAATTCACCCCTCCACTTT.

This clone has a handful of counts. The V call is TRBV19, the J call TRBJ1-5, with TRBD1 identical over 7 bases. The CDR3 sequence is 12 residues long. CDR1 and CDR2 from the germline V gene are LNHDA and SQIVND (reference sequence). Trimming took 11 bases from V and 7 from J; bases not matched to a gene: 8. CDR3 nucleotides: TGTGCCGGTCAGACAGGGAACCAGCCCCAGCATTTT. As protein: CAGQTGNQPQHF.

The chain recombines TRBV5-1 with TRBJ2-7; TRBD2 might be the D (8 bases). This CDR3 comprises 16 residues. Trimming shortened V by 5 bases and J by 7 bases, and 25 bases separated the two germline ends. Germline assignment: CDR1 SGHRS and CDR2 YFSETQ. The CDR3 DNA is TGCGCCAGCAGGGCAAAAGCGGGAGCCCCCAGGGGGGAGCAGTACTTC. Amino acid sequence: CASRAKAGAPRGEQYF.

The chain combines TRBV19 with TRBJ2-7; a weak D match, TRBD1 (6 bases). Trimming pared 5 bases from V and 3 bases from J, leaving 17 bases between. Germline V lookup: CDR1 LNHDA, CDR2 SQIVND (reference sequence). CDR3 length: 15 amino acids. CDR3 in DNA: TGTGCCAGTAGTGCCTTCTTACAGGGTAACTACGAGCAGTACTTC. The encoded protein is CASSAFLQGNYEQYF. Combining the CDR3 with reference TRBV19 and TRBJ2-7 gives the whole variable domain DGGITQSPKYLFRKEGQNVTLSCEQNLNHDAMYWYRQDPGQGLRLIYYSQIVNDFQKGDIAEGYSVSREKKESFPLTVTSAQKNPTAFYLCASSAFLQGNYEQYFGPGTRLTVT.

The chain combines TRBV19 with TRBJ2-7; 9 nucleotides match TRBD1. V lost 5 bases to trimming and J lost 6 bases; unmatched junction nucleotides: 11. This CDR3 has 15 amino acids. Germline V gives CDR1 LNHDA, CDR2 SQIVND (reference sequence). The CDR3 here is CASSRGTGPFGEQYF. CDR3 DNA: TGTGCCAGTAGTCGGGGGACAGGGCCCTTTGGCGAGCAGTACTTC.

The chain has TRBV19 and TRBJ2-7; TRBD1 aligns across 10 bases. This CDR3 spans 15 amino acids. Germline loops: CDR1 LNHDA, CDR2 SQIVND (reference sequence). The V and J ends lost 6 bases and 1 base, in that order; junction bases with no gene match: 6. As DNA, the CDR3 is TGTGCCAGTAGCCGCGGGACAGGGGCTTCCTACGAGCAGTACTTC. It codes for CASSRGTGASYEQYF.

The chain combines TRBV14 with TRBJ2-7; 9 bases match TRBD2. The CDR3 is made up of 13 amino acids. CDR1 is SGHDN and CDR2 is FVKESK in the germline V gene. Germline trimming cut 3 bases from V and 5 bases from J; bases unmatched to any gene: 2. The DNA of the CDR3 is TGTGCCAGCAGCCATAGCGGGAGCCACGAGCAGTACTTC. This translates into CASSHSGSHEQYF.

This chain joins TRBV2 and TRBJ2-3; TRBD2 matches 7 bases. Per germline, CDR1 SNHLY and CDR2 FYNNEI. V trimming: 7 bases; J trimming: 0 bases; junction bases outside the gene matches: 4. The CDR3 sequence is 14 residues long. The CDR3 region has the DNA TGTGCCAGCACGGGACTATCTAGCACAGATACGCAGTATTTT. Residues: CASTGLSSTDTQYF.

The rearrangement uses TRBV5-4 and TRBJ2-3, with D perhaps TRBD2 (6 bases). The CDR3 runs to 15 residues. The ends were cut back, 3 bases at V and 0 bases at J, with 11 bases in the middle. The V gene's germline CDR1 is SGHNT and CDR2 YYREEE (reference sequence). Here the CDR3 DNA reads TGTGCCAGCAGCTCCCTAGCGCTAAGCACAGATACGCAGTATTTT. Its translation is CASSSLALSTDTQYF.

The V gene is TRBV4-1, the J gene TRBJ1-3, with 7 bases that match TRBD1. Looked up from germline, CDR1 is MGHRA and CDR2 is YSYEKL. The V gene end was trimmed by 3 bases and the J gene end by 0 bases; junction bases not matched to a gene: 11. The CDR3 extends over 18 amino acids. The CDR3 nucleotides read TGCGCCAGCAGCCAGTGGACAGGTCTAACACCCTCTGGAAACACCATATATTTT. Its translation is CASSQWTGLTPSGNTIYF.

CDR3: CSVVQQGRDTEAFF. CDR3 bases: TGCAGCGTTGTACAACAGGGAAGGGACACTGAAGCTTTCTTT. The chain joins TRBV29-1 to TRBJ1-1; D perhaps matches TRBD1 (6 bases). The CDR3 extends over 14 amino acids. Trimming stripped 4 bases from V and 3 bases from J, with 15 bases between. Germline V gene lookup returns CDR1 SQVTM and CDR2 ANQGSEA. The complete variable domain, with remaining parts taken from reference TRBV29-1 and TRBJ1-1, reads SAVISQKPSRDICQRGTSLTIQCQVDSQVTMMFWYRQQPGQSLTLIATANQGSEATYESGFVIDKFPISRPNLTFSTLTVSNMSPEDSSIYLCSVVQQGRDTEAFFGQGTRLTVV.

CDR3 sequence reads: CASSPGQGLTDTQYF. DNA of the CDR3: TGTGCCAGCAGCCCCGGACAGGGCCTCACAGATACGCAGTATTTT. The V and J genes are TRBV7-3 and TRBJ2-3; 8 nucleotides line up with TRBD1. Per germline, CDR1 SGHTA and CDR2 FQGTGA. The trim removed 5 bases at V and 2 bases at J, leaving 6 bases unmatched. This CDR3 region has 15 residues.

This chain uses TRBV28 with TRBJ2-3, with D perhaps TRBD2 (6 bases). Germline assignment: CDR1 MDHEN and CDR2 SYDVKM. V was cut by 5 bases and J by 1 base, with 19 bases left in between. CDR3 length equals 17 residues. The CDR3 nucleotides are TGTGCCAGCAGTCCCTCATCACATGAGCGGGGCACAGATACGCAGTATTTT. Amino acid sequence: CASSPSSHERGTDTQYF.

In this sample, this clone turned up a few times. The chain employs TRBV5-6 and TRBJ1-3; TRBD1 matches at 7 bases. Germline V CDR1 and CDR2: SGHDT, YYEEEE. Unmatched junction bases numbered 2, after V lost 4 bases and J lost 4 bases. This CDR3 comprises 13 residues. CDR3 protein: CASSTGVGNTIYF. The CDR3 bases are TGTGCCAGCAGCACAGGGGTCGGAAACACCATATATTTT.

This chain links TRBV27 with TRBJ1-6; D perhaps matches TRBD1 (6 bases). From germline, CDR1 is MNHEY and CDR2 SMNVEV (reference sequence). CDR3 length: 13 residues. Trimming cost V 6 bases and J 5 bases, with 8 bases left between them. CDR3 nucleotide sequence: TGTGCCAGCAGGAGGACAGATAATTCACCCCTCCACTTT. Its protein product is CASRRTDNSPLHF.

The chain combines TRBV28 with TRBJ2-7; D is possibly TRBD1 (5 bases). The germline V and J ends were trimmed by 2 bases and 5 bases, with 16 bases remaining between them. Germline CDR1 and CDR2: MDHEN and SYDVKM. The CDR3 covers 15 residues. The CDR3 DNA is TGTGCCAGCAGTTTACTGAAGGGGATCATTGACGAGCAGTACTTC. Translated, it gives CASSLLKGIIDEQYF.

The CDR3 is CASSPGGGEQYF. CDR3 DNA: TGTGCCAGCTCACCCGGGGGTGGGGAGCAGTACTTC. The J gene is TRBJ2-7, the V gene TRBV18; D possibly corresponds to TRBD2 (6 bases). Per the germline V gene, CDR1 is KGHSH and CDR2 is LQKENI. This CDR3 contains 12 residues. V dropped 3 bases and J dropped 7 bases, with 10 bases sitting between them.

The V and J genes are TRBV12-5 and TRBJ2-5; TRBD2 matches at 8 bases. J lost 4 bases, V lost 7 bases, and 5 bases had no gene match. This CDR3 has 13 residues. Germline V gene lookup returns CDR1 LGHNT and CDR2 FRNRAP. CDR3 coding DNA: TGTGCTAGTGCCCTTAGCGGGATAGAGACCCAGTACTTC. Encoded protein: CASALSGIETQYF.